This record looks at one TCR beta chain sequence and its context. The sample contains more than one DNA sequence encoding this CDR3. The entry originates in a study of blood T cell repertoires in COVID-19. TCRdb's table, derived via immunoSEQ multiplex PCR, lists solely in-frame clones and lacks some. This sample has a few hundred thousand clones, with roughly 85% found just once. V lost 6 bases and J lost 2, with 12 bases in between. The CDR3 sequence is 13 residues long. Germline CDR1 SQVTM, CDR2 ANQGSEA. Sample: PBMCs or T cells enriched from blood (not recorded which). The V call is TRBV29-1, the J call TRBJ2-3; D possibly corresponds to TRBD2 (5 bases). The sequence derives from a woman in her thirties who had recovered from COVID-19. For the CDR3, the DNA is TGCAGCGTCCAAGGGCGGGTCACAGATACGCAGTATTTT. Translated: CSVQGRVTDTQYF.